Listed below are T cell receptor beta chains from one sample, sequenced in a study of blood T cell repertoires in COVID-19. Measured with immunoSEQ multiplex PCR; TCRdb has only the in-frame clones, and not every one. The table has about 300,000 clones, about nine tenths seen once. The specimen was peripheral blood. Receptor source: a woman younger than 45 who had recovered from COVID-19. CDR3s include the opening cysteine and the closing phenylalanine or tryptophan. D genes are given only for firm matches. Clone size is shown for a subset of rows, as once, few, many or a class of expanded clone.

CASSYGRGRRNEQFF TGTGCCAGCAGTTACGGCAGGGGGCGCAGAAATGAGCAGTTCTTC TRBD1 TRBJ2-1 TRBV6-5 NA
CAWGQGPYNEQFF TGTGCCTGGGGACAGGGACCCTACAATGAGCAGTTCTTC TRBD1 TRBJ2-1 TRBV30 NA
CASSEGTRQPQHF TGTGCCAGCAGTGAGGGGACTCGGCAGCCCCAGCATTTT NA TRBJ1-5 TRBV25-1 once
CASRKFGTGSGNNEQFF TGTGCCAGTAGAAAGTTTGGGACAGGGAGCGGCAACAATGAGCAGTTCTTC TRBD1 TRBJ2-1 TRBV19 NA
CASSPNRADTQYF TGTGCCAGCAGCCCCAACAGGGCCGATACGCAGTATTTT NA TRBJ2-3 TRBV7-2 NA
CASRGTSGGLQETQYF TGTGCCAGCAGGGGGACTAGCGGGGGCCTCCAAGAGACCCAGTACTTC TRBD2 TRBJ2-5 TRBV2 NA
CASRITGGANTGELFF TGTGCCAGCAGGATAACAGGGGGCGCGAACACCGGGGAGCTGTTTTTT TRBD1 TRBJ2-2 TRBV19 NA
CASSIEGRVESPLHF TGTGCCAGTAGTATAGAGGGGAGAGTGGAATCACCCCTCCACTTT NA TRBJ1-6 TRBV19 NA
CASSLGLAVASTDTQYF TGTGCCAGCTCACTGGGACTAGCGGTTGCTAGCACAGATACGCAGTATTTT TRBD2 TRBJ2-3 TRBV18 NA
CASSQKVADTIYF TGCGCCAGCAGCCAAAAGGTGGCGGACACCATATATTTT NA TRBJ1-3 TRBV4-1 NA
CASWTGMTLNSPLHF TGTGCCAGCTGGACAGGAATGACTCTAAATTCACCCCTCCACTTT TRBD1 TRBJ1-6 TRBV6-5 NA
CASSSSKTSGGYNEQFF TGTGCCAGCAGCTCTTCCAAGACTAGCGGGGGGTACAATGAGCAGTTCTTC TRBD2 TRBJ2-1 TRBV9 NA
CATVGSSGGPDTGELFF TGTGCCACCGTCGGGAGTAGCGGGGGGCCGGACACCGGGGAGCTGTTTTTT TRBD2 TRBJ2-2 TRBV15 NA
CASSFSGYNEQFF TGTGCCAGCAGCTTCAGCGGGTACAATGAGCAGTTCTTC NA TRBJ2-1 TRBV7-2 NA